This T cell receptor (beta chain) emerged from a study of blood T cells in healthy people across ages (dated by TCRdb to between 2014 and 2017). For the study in its entirety: Template switching captured roughly one uniquely barcoded TCR beta cDNA molecule per two T cells in model experiments. Age-related changes in TCR beta repertoire diversity were measured in the study by deep sequencing normalized with unique cDNA molecular identifiers. Four age groups were formed from the donors: young (average approximately 15 years), middle-aged (roughly 38), aged (approximately 60) and long-lived (roughly 88). To avoid experimental bias, donors of different ages were spread randomly across the sequencing lanes. For two donors (one aged 18 to 30 and one aged 80 or older), the study analyzed two additional independent replicas of 1 million unique cDNA reads from the same blood draw. Broader findings and caveats from the paper: Compared with the aged group, more naive CD4+ T cells, fewer expanded clones and increased TCR diversity were shown by the long-lived group, suggesting age selection. Observed TCR beta diversity correlated strongly with the percentage of naive T cells measured by flow cytometry. As age increased, observed TCR beta diversity per million T cells dropped in a roughly linear way, and a significant reduction was already evident by age roughly 40. Because the CMV infection status of the donors was unknown, age-related changes in expanded clonotypes may potentially have been confounded. Because profiling used bulk unsorted PBMCs, naive and antigen-experienced compartments could not be compared conclusively. Estimates of total diversity based on one million sequenced T cells were regarded as lower bounds and as underestimates.

This clonotype was detected a few times. The clone's antigen remains unknown. No much larger clonotype is one base removed from it; base qualities were not supplied. Systemically healthy Caucasian individuals from Russia, 35 to 50 in total and aged about 6 to 95 years, were included as donors. Approximately 9.3 milliliters of peripheral blood were collected from each donor into EDTA-treated Vacutainer tubes. Ficoll-Paque density-gradient centrifugation was used to isolate PBMCs, with at least 6.5 million per sample. Trizol reagent was used to extract total RNA from PBMCs, with at least 6 micrograms per sample. For every donor, an aliquot of PBMCs went through flow cytometry to measure the percentages of naive CD45RAhigh/CD27high T cells. Library preparation used 5' RACE. Reads for this sample came from an Illumina HiSeq 2500. A second 7 to 11 cycle PCR used a sample-barcoded 5' primer and a J-beta primer mix. Each TCR beta cDNA molecule received a unique molecular identifier from a template-switch 5' adaptor carrying 12 random nucleotides. Each sample yielded at least 2.5 million CDR3-containing paired-end reads. All of the RNA was converted into first-strand cDNA using the Mint cDNA synthesis kit, with a TRBC-specific oligonucleotide serving as the primer. Following uracil-DNA glycosylase treatment, all cDNA underwent a first 18-cycle PCR with the universal primers M1SS and BC2_uni_R. The study's own analysis went as follows. Each sample was normalized by randomly selecting 1 million high-quality reads, each carrying a distinct molecular identifier. Reads sharing molecular identifiers were discarded rather than binned into consensus sequences. MiTCR, with a Q25 quality threshold and the strictest error-elimination algorithm, was used for CDR3 identification, clonotype clustering and error correction. Lower-bound total TCR beta diversity was estimated with a nonparametric unseen species model using Euler transformation. The public reads were reprocessed in TCRdb via fastp at Q25 and MiXCR, keeping in-frame beta chains. Every distinct CDR3 protein forms one entry, paired with its most common genes and DNA. TCRdb assigned the V and J calls; the authors' analysis was not used. The sample table records 700,000 to 950,000 distinct CDR3 sequences; about three fifths of these occur just once. The leading ten clones occupy about 20% of the sample.

Source material: blood. The clonotype was recovered from a man aged 25 to 45 in good health.

The base sequence is TGCAGTGCTCAGGGGCCGACAGCCGATCAGCCCCAGCATTTT. Its coded protein is CSAQGPTADQPQHF. Recombination linked TRBV20-1 to TRBJ1-5; TRBD1 is a weak D gene call, 6 bases matching. Trimming costs V 5 bases and J 5 bases, and their ends lie 16 bases apart. CDR1 DFQATT and CDR2 SNEGSKA are derived from the germline V gene (reference sequence). The CDR3 holds 14 amino acids from the cysteine to the phenylalanine. Just the 42-base CDR3 DNA is kept, in frame starting at base 1.